The clone carrying this T cell receptor (beta chain) was detected once. This CDR3 spans 13 amino acids. Trimming pared 2 bases from V and 6 bases from J, leaving 7 bases between. In germline, CDR1 is LNHDA, CDR2 SQIVND (reference sequence). The method was immunoSEQ multiplex PCR; TCRdb's version includes in-frame clones alone and lacks a portion of them. The sample lists about 120,000 clones; about 88% were seen once. This specimen belongs to a study of blood T cell repertoires in COVID-19. Study background: The United States, Italy and Spain provided the acute and convalescent COVID-19 samples. Sources were T cells, B-cell-depleted T cells, or PBMCs; the material itself was cDNA or gDNA.

The receptor comes from a woman in her 70s who had recovered from COVID-19. The chain carries TRBV19 and TRBJ1-4, with D maybe TRBD1 (5 bases). The sequencing sample was made of peripheral blood. The CDR3, as DNA: TGTGCCAGTAGTATAAGGGGATATGAAAAACTGTTTTTT. It translates to CASSIRGYEKLFF.